Described below is a single T cell receptor (beta chain) sequence and its context. Its antigen is unidentified. Germline loops: CDR1 SGHRS, CDR2 YFSETQ. The J segment lost 0 bases and the V segment lost 0 bases, leaving 7 bases of the junction unmatched. The CDR3 has 17 amino acids. This sample is drawn from a study of T cell clones after liver transplantation. In the study overall: A pre-transplant mixed lymphocyte reaction with TCRbeta sequencing defined graft-donor-reactive clones followed in post-transplant blood. Graft-donor-reactive sequences were compared with third-party-reactive TCRbeta sequences from pre-transplant mixed lymphocyte reactions.

TCRdb's copy holds only in-frame clones and misses some; the assay was immunoSEQ multiplex PCR. The sample lists just under 60,000 clones, around three quarters occurring once. Study-wide results and limits: Low donor cell numbers restricted donor-reactive repertoire measurement in two subjects.

The chain has TRBV5-1 and TRBJ2-3; 7 bases line up with TRBD1. The TCR was taken from a human patient who received a liver transplant. Some T cells may be supplied by the graft donor. The material sequenced was CD4+ T cells from blood, taken at the approximately 16-month timepoint. The chain's CDR3 is CASSLGGQITSTDTQYF. Written as DNA, the CDR3 is TGCGCCAGCAGCTTGGGGGGACAGATAACTAGCACAGATACGCAGTATTTT.